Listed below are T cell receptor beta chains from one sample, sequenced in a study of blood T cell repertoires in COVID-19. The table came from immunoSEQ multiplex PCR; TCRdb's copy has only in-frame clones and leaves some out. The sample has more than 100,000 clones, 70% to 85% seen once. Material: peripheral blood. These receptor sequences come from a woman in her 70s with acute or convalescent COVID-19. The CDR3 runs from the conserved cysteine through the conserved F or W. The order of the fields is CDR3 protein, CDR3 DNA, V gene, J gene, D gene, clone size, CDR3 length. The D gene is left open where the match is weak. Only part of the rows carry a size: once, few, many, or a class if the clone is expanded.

cdr3_aa: CASFSGREHTGELFF
cdr3_nt: TGTGCCAGCTTTTCCGGTAGGGAGCACACCGGGGAGCTGTTTTTT
v_call: TRBV7-9
j_call: TRBJ2-2
d_call: -
clone_size: -
cdr3_length: 15

cdr3_aa: CAWSPQEGHGYTF
cdr3_nt: TGTGCCTGGAGTCCTCAGGAAGGCCACGGCTACACCTTC
v_call: TRBV30
j_call: TRBJ1-2
d_call: -
clone_size: -
cdr3_length: 13

cdr3_aa: CASSPGGRGGNTIYF
cdr3_nt: TGTGCCAGCTCACCAGGAGGCAGGGGTGGAAACACCATATATTTT
v_call: TRBV18
j_call: TRBJ1-3
d_call: -
clone_size: few
cdr3_length: 15

cdr3_aa: CASRTEIRFRNTGELFF
cdr3_nt: TGTGCCAGTCGCACCGAAATCCGGTTCCGGAACACCGGGGAGCTGTTTTTT
v_call: TRBV27
j_call: TRBJ2-2
d_call: -
clone_size: once
cdr3_length: 17

cdr3_aa: CASTPMSGVKTEAFF
cdr3_nt: TGCGCCAGCACCCCTATGTCAGGGGTAAAGACTGAAGCTTTCTTT
v_call: TRBV5-1
j_call: TRBJ1-1
d_call: -
clone_size: -
cdr3_length: 15

cdr3_aa: CAISESSISGLAGVSETQYF
cdr3_nt: TGTGCCATCAGTGAGTCATCAATCTCGGGACTAGCGGGGGTTTCAGAGACCCAGTACTTC
v_call: TRBV10-3
j_call: TRBJ2-5
d_call: TRBD2
clone_size: -
cdr3_length: 20

cdr3_aa: CASSQESLAGALGSYNEQFF
cdr3_nt: TGCGCCAGCAGCCAAGAGTCACTAGCGGGGGCCCTAGGCTCCTACAATGAGCAGTTCTTC
v_call: TRBV4-3
j_call: TRBJ2-1
d_call: TRBD2
clone_size: -
cdr3_length: 20

cdr3_aa: CAWGTGTAYGYTF
cdr3_nt: TGTGCCTGGGGCACCGGGACTGCTTATGGCTACACCTTC
v_call: TRBV30
j_call: TRBJ1-2
d_call: -
clone_size: -
cdr3_length: 13

cdr3_aa: CASSRGRNEQFF
cdr3_nt: TGTGCCAGCAGCCGAGGGAGGAATGAGCAGTTCTTC
v_call: TRBV7-2
j_call: TRBJ2-1
d_call: -
clone_size: -
cdr3_length: 12

cdr3_aa: CASSEWTSNEQFF
cdr3_nt: TGTGCCAGCAGTGAATGGACAAGCAATGAGCAGTTCTTC
v_call: TRBV25-1
j_call: TRBJ2-1
d_call: -
clone_size: -
cdr3_length: 13

cdr3_aa: CASLQSHSNQPQHF
cdr3_nt: TGTGCCAGTCTCCAGTCCCATAGCAATCAGCCCCAGCATTTT
v_call: TRBV6-5
j_call: TRBJ1-5
d_call: -
clone_size: many
cdr3_length: 14

cdr3_aa: CASSLGPSGIAFF
cdr3_nt: TGCGCCAGCAGCTTGGGGCCTTCGGGTATCGCTTTCTTT
v_call: TRBV5-1
j_call: TRBJ1-1
d_call: -
clone_size: -
cdr3_length: 13

cdr3_aa: CASSALAGELFF
cdr3_nt: TGTGCCAGCAGCGCCCTAGCCGGGGAGCTGTTTTTT
v_call: TRBV7-9
j_call: TRBJ2-2
d_call: -
clone_size: -
cdr3_length: 12

cdr3_aa: CARSLGGGRGEPQHF
cdr3_nt: TGTGCCCGCAGCTTAGGCGGGGGGCGGGGGGAGCCCCAGCATTTT
v_call: TRBV11-1
j_call: TRBJ1-5
d_call: -
clone_size: once
cdr3_length: 15

cdr3_aa: CATKPGPGAFYEQYF
cdr3_nt: TGTGCCACCAAACCCGGGCCAGGGGCTTTCTACGAGCAGTACTTC
v_call: TRBV2
j_call: TRBJ2-7
d_call: -
clone_size: -
cdr3_length: 15

cdr3_aa: CASRPGTGANVLTF
cdr3_nt: TGTGCCAGCAGACCAGGGACTGGGGCCAACGTCCTGACTTTC
v_call: TRBV6-5
j_call: TRBJ2-6
d_call: -
clone_size: -
cdr3_length: 14

cdr3_aa: CASSSGPTGSNQPQHF
cdr3_nt: TGTGCCAGCAGTTCGGGCCCGACGGGAAGCAATCAGCCCCAGCATTTT
v_call: TRBV25-1
j_call: TRBJ1-5
d_call: -
clone_size: -
cdr3_length: 16

cdr3_aa: CASAGRQQSSYNEQFF
cdr3_nt: TGTGCCAGTGCCGGCCGACAACAGAGCTCCTACAATGAGCAGTTCTTC
v_call: TRBV19
j_call: TRBJ2-1
d_call: -
clone_size: -
cdr3_length: 16

cdr3_aa: CASSFSRSGRNTIYF
cdr3_nt: TGTGCCAGCAGCTTTTCACGTTCGGGTCGCAACACCATATATTTT
v_call: TRBV5-6
j_call: TRBJ1-3
d_call: -
clone_size: -
cdr3_length: 15

cdr3_aa: CATSRDHRVYGYTF
cdr3_nt: TGTGCCACCAGCAGAGATCACAGGGTATATGGCTACACCTTC
v_call: TRBV15
j_call: TRBJ1-2
d_call: -
clone_size: -
cdr3_length: 14

cdr3_aa: CASSVKDRYTGELFF
cdr3_nt: TGTGCCAGCAGCGTTAAAGACAGATACACCGGGGAGCTGTTTTTT
v_call: TRBV5-8
j_call: TRBJ2-2
d_call: -
clone_size: -
cdr3_length: 15

cdr3_aa: CASSQGNRVEAFF
cdr3_nt: TGCGCCAGCAGCCAAGGTAACAGGGTTGAAGCTTTCTTT
v_call: TRBV4-3
j_call: TRBJ1-1
d_call: -
clone_size: -
cdr3_length: 13

cdr3_aa: CASSAPGRVVPTNEKLFF
cdr3_nt: TGTGCCAGCAGTGCCCCAGGCCGTGTGGTTCCAACTAATGAAAAACTGTTTTTT
v_call: TRBV2
j_call: TRBJ1-4
d_call: -
clone_size: -
cdr3_length: 18

cdr3_aa: CASSLDLTGSRAFF
cdr3_nt: TGTGCCAGCAGCTTAGATCTAACCGGGTCGAGAGCTTTCTTT
v_call: TRBV11-3
j_call: TRBJ1-1
d_call: -
clone_size: -
cdr3_length: 14

cdr3_aa: CASSDAGATDTQYF
cdr3_nt: TGTGCCAGCAGCGACGCTGGGGCCACAGATACGCAGTATTTT
v_call: TRBV11-2
j_call: TRBJ2-3
d_call: -
clone_size: -
cdr3_length: 14

cdr3_aa: CASSTQGNTQYF
cdr3_nt: TGTGCCAGTAGTACCCAGGGAAATACGCAGTATTTT
v_call: TRBV19
j_call: TRBJ2-3
d_call: -
clone_size: -
cdr3_length: 12

cdr3_aa: CASSLLVTQHLNEQFF
cdr3_nt: TGTGCCAGCAGCTTATTAGTCACACAGCATCTCAATGAGCAGTTCTTC
v_call: TRBV7-9
j_call: TRBJ2-1
d_call: -
clone_size: -
cdr3_length: 16

cdr3_aa: CARSSTSGTYEQYF
cdr3_nt: TGTGCCAGAAGCTCAACTAGCGGGACCTACGAGCAGTACTTC
v_call: TRBV5-3
j_call: TRBJ2-7
d_call: TRBD2
clone_size: -
cdr3_length: 14

cdr3_aa: CSAHRDQPQHF
cdr3_nt: TGCAGTGCCCACAGGGATCAGCCCCAGCATTTT
v_call: TRBV20-1
j_call: TRBJ1-5
d_call: -
clone_size: -
cdr3_length: 11

cdr3_aa: CASSFSGAGNTIYF
cdr3_nt: TGTGCCAGCAGCTTCTCAGGGGCTGGAAACACCATATATTTT
v_call: TRBV7-9
j_call: TRBJ1-3
d_call: -
clone_size: -
cdr3_length: 14

cdr3_aa: CAWSPGLANQETQYF
cdr3_nt: TGTGCCTGGAGTCCAGGACTAGCGAACCAAGAGACCCAGTACTTC
v_call: TRBV30
j_call: TRBJ2-5
d_call: TRBD2
clone_size: -
cdr3_length: 15